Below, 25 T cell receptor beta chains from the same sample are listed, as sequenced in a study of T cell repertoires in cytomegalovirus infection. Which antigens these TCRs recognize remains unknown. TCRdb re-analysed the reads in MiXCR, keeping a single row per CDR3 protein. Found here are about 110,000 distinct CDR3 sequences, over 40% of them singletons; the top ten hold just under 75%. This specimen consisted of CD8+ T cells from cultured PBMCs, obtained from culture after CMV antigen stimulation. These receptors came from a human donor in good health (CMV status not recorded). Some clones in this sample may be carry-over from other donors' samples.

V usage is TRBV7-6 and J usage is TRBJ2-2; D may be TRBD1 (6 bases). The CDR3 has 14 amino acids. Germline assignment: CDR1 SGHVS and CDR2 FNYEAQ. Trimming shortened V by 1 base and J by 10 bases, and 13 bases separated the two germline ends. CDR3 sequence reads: CASSLGQDMEELFF. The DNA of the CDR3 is TGTGCCAGCAGCTTAGGACAGGATATGGAGGAGCTGTTTTTT.

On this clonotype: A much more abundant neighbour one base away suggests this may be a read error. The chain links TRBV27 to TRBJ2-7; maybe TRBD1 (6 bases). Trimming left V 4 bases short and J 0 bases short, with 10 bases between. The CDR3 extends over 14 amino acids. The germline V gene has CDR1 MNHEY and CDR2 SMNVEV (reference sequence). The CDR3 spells CASSSWTDSYEQYF. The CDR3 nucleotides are TGTGCCAGCAGTTCCTGGACAGACTCCTACGAGCAGTACTTC.

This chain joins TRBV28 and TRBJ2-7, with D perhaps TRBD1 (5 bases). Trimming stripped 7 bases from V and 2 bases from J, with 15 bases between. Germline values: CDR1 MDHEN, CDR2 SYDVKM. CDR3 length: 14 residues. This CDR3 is CASTDRGSAYEQYF. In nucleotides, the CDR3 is TGTGCCAGCACAGACAGAGGATCGGCCTACGAGCAGTACTTC.

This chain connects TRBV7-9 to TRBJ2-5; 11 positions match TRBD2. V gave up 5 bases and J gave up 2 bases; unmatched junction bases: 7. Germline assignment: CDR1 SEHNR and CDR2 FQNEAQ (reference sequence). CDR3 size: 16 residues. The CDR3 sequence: CASSGRLAGMQETQYF. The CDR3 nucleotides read TGTGCCAGCAGCGGCAGACTAGCGGGGATGCAAGAGACCCAGTACTTC.

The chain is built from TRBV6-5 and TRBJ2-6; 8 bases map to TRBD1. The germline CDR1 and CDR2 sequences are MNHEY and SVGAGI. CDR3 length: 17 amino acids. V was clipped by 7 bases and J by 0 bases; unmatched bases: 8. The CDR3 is CASTLSGQGSGANVLTF. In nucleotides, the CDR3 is TGTGCCAGCACTTTATCCGGACAGGGCTCTGGGGCCAACGTCCTGACTTTC.

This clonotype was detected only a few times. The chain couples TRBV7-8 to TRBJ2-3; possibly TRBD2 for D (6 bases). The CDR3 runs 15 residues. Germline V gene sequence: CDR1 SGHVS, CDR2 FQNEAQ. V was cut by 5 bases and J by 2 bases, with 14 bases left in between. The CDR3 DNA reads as TGTGCCAGCAGCACGGGACTTTCCTCCACAGATACGCAGTATTTT. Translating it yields CASSTGLSSTDTQYF.

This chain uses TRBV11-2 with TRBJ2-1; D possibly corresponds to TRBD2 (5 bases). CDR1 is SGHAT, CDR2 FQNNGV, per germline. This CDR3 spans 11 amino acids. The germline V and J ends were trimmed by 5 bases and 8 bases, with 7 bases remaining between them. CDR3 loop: CASSEGYEQFF. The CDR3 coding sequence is TGTGCCAGCAGCGAGGGCTATGAGCAGTTCTTC. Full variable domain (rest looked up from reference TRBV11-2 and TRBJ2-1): EAGVAQSPRYKIIEKRQSVAFWCNPISGHATLYWYQQILGQGPKLLIQFQNNGVVDDSQLPKDRFSAERLKGVDSTLKIQPAKLEDSAVYLCASSEGYEQFFGPGTRLTVL.

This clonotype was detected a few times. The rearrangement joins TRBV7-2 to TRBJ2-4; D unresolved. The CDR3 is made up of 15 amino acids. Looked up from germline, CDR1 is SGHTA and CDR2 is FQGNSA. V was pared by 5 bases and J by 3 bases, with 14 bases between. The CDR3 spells CASSPDLFSKNIQYF. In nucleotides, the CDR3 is TGTGCCAGCAGCCCGGACCTCTTCAGCAAAAACATTCAGTACTTC. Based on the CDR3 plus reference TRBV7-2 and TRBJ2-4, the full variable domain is GAGVSQSPSNKVTEKGKDVELRCDPISGHTALYWYRQSLGQGLEFLIYFQGNSAPDKSGLPSDRFSAERTGGSVSTLTIQRTQQEDSAVYLCASSPDLFSKNIQYFGAGTRLSVL.

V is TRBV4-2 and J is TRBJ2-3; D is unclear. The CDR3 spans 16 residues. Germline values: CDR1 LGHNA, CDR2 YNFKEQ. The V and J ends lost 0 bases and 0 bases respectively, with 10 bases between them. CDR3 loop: CASSQDGQSSTDTQYF. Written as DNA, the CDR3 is TGTGCCAGCAGCCAAGATGGCCAGTCTAGCACAGATACGCAGTATTTT.

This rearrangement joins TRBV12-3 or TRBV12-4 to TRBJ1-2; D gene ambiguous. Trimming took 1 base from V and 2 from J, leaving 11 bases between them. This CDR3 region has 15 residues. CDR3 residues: CASSLVLYQNYGYTF. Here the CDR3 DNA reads TGTGCCAGCAGTTTAGTTCTGTACCAGAACTATGGCTACACCTTC.

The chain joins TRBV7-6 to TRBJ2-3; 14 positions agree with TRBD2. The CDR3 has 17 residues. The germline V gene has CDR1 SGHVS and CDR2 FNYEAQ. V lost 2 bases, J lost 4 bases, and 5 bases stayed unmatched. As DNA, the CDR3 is TGTGCCAGCAGCTTACGACTAGCGGGGGGGGCCGCAGATACGCAGTATTTT. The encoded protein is CASSLRLAGGAADTQYF. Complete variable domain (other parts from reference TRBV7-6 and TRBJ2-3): GAGVSQSPRYKVTKRGQDVALRCDPISGHVSLYWYRQALGQGPEFLTYFNYEAQQDKSGLPNDRFSAERPEGSISTLTIQRTEQRDSAMYRCASSLRLAGGAADTQYFGPGTRLTVL.

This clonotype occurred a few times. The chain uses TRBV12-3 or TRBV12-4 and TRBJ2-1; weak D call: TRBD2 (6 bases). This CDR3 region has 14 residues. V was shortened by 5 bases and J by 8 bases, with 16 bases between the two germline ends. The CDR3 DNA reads TGTGCCAGCAGTCTAGGGACTGCTGGCGATGAGCAGTTCTTC. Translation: CASSLGTAGDEQFF.

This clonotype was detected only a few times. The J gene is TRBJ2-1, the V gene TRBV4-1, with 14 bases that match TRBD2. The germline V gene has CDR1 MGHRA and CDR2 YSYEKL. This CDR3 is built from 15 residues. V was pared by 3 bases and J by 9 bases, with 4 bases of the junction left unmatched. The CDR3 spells CASSQGTSGGSEQFF. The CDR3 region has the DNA TGCGCCAGCAGCCAGGGGACTAGCGGGGGCAGTGAGCAGTTCTTC.

The CDR3 protein is CASSYSASSYNEQFF. The CDR3 nucleotides are TGTGCCAGCAGTTACAGTGCCAGCTCCTACAATGAGCAGTTCTTC. The J gene is TRBJ2-1, the V gene TRBV6-5; unclear D gene. V dropped 2 bases and J dropped 0 bases, with 8 bases sitting between them. Per the germline V gene, CDR1 is MNHEY and CDR2 is SVGAGI. This CDR3 contains 15 residues.

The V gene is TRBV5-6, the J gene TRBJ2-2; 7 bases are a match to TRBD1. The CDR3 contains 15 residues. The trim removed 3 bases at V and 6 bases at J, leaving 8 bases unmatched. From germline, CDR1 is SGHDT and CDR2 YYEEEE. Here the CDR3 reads CASSSETGLAGELFF. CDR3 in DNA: TGTGCCAGCAGCTCCGAGACAGGGTTGGCCGGGGAGCTGTTTTTT.

The CDR3 here is CAIYPPRGKGLYNEQFF. CDR3 nucleotides: TGTGCCATCTACCCGCCGAGGGGCAAGGGTCTCTACAATGAGCAGTTCTTC. The J gene is TRBJ2-1, the V gene TRBV6-1; D is possibly TRBD1 or TRBD2 (5 bases each). The V and J ends lost 10 bases and 3 bases respectively, with 25 bases between them. The germline V gene has CDR1 MNHNS and CDR2 SASEGT. This CDR3 spans 17 amino acids.

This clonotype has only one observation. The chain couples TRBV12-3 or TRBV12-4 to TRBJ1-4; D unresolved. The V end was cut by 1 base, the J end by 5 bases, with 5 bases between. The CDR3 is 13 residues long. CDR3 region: CASSLEGNEKLFF. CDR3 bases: TGTGCCAGCAGTTTAGAGGGAAATGAAAAACTGTTTTTT.

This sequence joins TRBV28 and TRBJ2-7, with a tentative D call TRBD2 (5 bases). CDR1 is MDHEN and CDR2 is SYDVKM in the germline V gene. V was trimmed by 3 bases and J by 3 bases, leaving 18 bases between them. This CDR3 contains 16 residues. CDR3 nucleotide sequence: TGTGCCAGCAGTTTCCGATCACGTACCCGGGGCTACGAGCAGTACTTC. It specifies CASSFRSRTRGYEQYF.

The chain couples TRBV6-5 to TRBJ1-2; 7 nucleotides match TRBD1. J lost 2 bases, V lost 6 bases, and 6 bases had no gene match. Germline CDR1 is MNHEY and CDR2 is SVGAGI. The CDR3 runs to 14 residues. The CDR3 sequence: CASRDQGGNYGYTF. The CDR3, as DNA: TGTGCCAGCAGGGATCAGGGGGGAAACTATGGCTACACCTTC.

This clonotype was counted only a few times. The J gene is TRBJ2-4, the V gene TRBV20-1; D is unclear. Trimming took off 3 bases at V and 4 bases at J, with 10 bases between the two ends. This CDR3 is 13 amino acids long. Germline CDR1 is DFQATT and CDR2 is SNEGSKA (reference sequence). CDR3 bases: TGCAGTGCTAGGGACGACCAGAAAAACATTCAGTACTTC. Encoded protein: CSARDDQKNIQYF.

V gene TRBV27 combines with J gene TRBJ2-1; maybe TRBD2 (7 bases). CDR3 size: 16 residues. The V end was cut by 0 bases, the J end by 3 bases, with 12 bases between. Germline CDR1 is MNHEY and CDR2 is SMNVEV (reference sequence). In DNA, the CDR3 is TGTGCCAGCAGTTTATCGGGGGGGCAGGGCTACAATGAGCAGTTCTTC. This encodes CASSLSGGQGYNEQFF.

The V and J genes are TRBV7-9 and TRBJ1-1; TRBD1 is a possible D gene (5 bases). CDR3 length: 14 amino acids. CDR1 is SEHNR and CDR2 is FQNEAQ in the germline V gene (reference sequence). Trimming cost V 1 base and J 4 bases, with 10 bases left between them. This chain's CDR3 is CASSLEPTVTEAFF. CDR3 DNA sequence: TGTGCCAGCAGCTTAGAACCGACAGTCACTGAAGCTTTCTTT. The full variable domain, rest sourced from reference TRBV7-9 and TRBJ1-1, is DTGVSQNPRHKITKRGQNVTFRCDPISEHNRLYWYRQTLGQGPEFLTYFQNEAQLEKSRLLSDRFSAERPKGSFSTLEIQRTEQGDSAMYLCASSLEPTVTEAFFGQGTRLTVV.

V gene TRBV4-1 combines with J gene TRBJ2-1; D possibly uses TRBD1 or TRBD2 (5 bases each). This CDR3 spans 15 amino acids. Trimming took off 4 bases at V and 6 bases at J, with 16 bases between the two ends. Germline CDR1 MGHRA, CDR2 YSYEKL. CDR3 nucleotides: TGCGCCAGCAGCCTTGGGACCGCCGTTCTCAATGAGCAGTTCTTC. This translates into CASSLGTAVLNEQFF.

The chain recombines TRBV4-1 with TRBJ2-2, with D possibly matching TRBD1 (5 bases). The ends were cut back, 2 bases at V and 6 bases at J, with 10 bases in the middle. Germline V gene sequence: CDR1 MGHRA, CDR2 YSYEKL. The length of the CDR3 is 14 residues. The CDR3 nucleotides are TGCGCCAGCAGCCAATACAGGAATTCCGGGGAGCTGTTTTTT. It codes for CASSQYRNSGELFF.

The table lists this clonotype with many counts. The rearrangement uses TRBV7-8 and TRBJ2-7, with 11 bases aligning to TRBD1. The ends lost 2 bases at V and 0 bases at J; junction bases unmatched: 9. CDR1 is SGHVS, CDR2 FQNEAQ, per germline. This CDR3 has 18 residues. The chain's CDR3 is CASSLPDWGTGGSYEQYF. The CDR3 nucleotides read TGTGCCAGCAGCTTACCGGACTGGGGGACAGGGGGCTCCTACGAGCAGTACTTC.